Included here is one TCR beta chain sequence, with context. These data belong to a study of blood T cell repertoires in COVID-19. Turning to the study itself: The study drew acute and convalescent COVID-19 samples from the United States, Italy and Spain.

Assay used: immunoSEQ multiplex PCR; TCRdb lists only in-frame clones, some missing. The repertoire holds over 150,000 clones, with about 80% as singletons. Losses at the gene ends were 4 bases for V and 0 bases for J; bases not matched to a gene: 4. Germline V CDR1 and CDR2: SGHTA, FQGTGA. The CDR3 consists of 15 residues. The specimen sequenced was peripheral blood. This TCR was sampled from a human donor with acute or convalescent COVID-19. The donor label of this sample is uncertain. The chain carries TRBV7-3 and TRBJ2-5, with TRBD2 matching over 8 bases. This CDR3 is CASSSSGSYQETQYF. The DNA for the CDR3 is TGTGCCAGCAGCTCTAGCGGGTCGTACCAAGAGACCCAGTACTTC. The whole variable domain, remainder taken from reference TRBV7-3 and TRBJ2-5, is GAGVSQTPSNKVTEKGKYVELRCDPISGHTALYWYRQSLGQGPEFLIYFQGTGAADDSGLPNDRFFAVRPEGSVSTLKIQRTERGDSAVYLCASSSSGSYQETQYFGPGTRLLVL.